This TCR beta chain was sequenced in a study of cytomegalovirus exposure and HLA in healthy donors. General study results and limits: In an earlier analysis, most TCR beta V segments were productive about 87% or about 30% of the time. Indistinguishable V segments such as TRBV6-2 and TRBV6-3 were excluded.

In the PCR, 60 Vbeta and 13 Jbeta primers were used. Methods used by the authors: Roughly 80 million unique TCR beta chains, roughly 11 million shared, were counted in a later analysis. Method: immunoSEQ multiplex PCR; TCRdb's copy keeps in-frame clones and lacks some. The V and J calls and clone size were taken over from that table, and D and trimming were inferred from the DNA. The sample carries some 120,000 clones, approximately 80% recorded once. While unrecorded immune exposures were likely, the donors were nominally healthy when sampled. As concerns this clone: As yet, its antigen is unknown.

The germline CDR1 and CDR2 sequences are SGHNT and YYREEE (reference sequence). This CDR3 is 13 amino acids long. The V gene lost 4 bases and the J gene lost 9 bases, with 14 bases spanning the gap. V gene TRBV5-4 combines with J gene TRBJ2-1, with D perhaps matching TRBD2 (6 bases). The TCR sequence derives from a woman aged 30 to 39 in good health and CMV-seronegative. Source material: PBMCs. CDR3 DNA: TGTGCCAGCAGCCCCCGCGGGGCGGTTGAGCAGTTCTTC. This gives the protein CASSPRGAVEQFF. The full variable domain, with the rest looked up from reference TRBV5-4 and TRBJ2-1, is ETGVTQSPTHLIKTRGQQVTLRCSSQSGHNTVSWYQQALGQGPQFIFQYYREEENGRGNFPPRFSGLQFPNYSSELNVNALELDDSALYLCASSPRGAVEQFFGPGTRLTVL.